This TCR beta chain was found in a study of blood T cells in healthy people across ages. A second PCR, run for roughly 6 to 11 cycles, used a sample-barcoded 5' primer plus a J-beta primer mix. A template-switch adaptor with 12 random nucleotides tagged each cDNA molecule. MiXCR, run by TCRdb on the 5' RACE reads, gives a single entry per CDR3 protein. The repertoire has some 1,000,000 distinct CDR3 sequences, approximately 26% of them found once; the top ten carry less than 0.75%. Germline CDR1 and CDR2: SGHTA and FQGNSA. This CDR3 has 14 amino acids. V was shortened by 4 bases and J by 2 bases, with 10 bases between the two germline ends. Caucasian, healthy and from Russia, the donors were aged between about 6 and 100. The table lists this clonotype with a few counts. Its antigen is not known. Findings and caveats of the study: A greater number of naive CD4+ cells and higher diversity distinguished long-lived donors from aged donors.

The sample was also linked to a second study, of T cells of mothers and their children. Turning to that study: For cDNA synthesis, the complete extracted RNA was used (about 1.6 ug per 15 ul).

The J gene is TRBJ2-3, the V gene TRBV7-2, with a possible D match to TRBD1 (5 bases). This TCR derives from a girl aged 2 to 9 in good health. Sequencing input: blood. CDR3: CASSSWTLTDTQYF. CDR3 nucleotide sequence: TGTGCCAGCAGCTCTTGGACACTCACAGATACGCAGTATTTT.